These 28 T cell receptor beta chains came from one sample sequenced in a study of memory CD4+ T cells and cytomegalovirus serostatus. Assay used: immunoSEQ multiplex PCR; TCRdb lists only in-frame clones, some missing. The table lists roughly 53,000 clones, roughly four fifths of them singletons, with 1.6% in the top ten. The sort gate was single viable CD3+CD4+CD8-CD45RO+ cells for memory CD4+ T cells. The source material was memory CD4+ T cells from blood. The receptors here all came from an adult in good health and CMV-seronegative.

The V and J genes are TRBV7-9 and TRBJ2-6, with 11 bases identical to TRBD1. CDR1 SEHNR and CDR2 FQNEAQ come from the germline V gene (reference sequence). The CDR3 contains 18 residues. J was trimmed by 3 bases and V by 5 bases; bases with no gene match: 9. The CDR3 sequence: CASSPRDRGGRGANVLTF. Written as DNA, the CDR3 is TGTGCCAGCAGCCCCAGGGACAGGGGGGGCCGTGGGGCCAACGTCCTGACTTTC.

The V call is TRBV5-5, the J call TRBJ1-4; D is ambiguous. Trimming took off 1 base at V and 5 bases at J, with 15 bases between the two ends. Per germline, CDR1 SGHKS and CDR2 YYEKEE (reference sequence). This CDR3 comprises 16 residues. The CDR3 spells CASSLRPAYGNEKLFF. Written as DNA, the CDR3 is TGTGCCAGCAGCTTGAGACCCGCGTATGGGAATGAAAAACTGTTTTTT.

The table lists this clone with a few counts. This chain connects TRBV30 to TRBJ1-1; D is ambiguous. The length of the CDR3 is 12 residues. Germline CDR1 and CDR2: GTSNPN and SVGIG (reference sequence). Trimming cost V 4 bases and J 3 bases, with 9 bases left between them. For the CDR3, the DNA is TGTGCCTGGAAGGACTCCTACACTGAAGCTTTCTTT. Its translation: CAWKDSYTEAFF.

The chain joins TRBV11-2 to TRBJ1-1, with 10 nucleotides matching TRBD1. This CDR3 region has 15 residues. Germline V gene sequence: CDR1 SGHAT, CDR2 FQNNGV. V trimming: 7 bases; J trimming: 1 base; junction bases outside the gene matches: 6. Here the CDR3 reads CASIRQGASNTEAFF. CDR3 bases: TGTGCCAGCATAAGACAGGGGGCTTCGAACACTGAAGCTTTCTTT.

The J gene is TRBJ2-7, the V gene TRBV7-9; D uncertain. CDR3 length: 13 residues. Germline assignment: CDR1 SEHNR and CDR2 FQNEAQ (reference sequence). V shed 1 base and J shed 6 bases, with 10 bases lying between them. The CDR3 reads CASSLGPTAEQYF. For the CDR3, the DNA is TGTGCCAGCAGCTTAGGACCAACCGCCGAGCAGTACTTC.

This clone was detected only once. The chain links TRBV19 to TRBJ1-1; D gene uncertain. The germline V gene encodes CDR1 LNHDA and CDR2 SQIVND (reference sequence). V lost 4 bases, J lost 0 bases, and 9 bases lay in between. The CDR3 has 14 residues. In DNA, the CDR3 is TGTGCCAGTAGTAGTGGGGTCCTGAACACTGAAGCTTTCTTT. Protein sequence: CASSSGVLNTEAFF.

The rearrangement joins TRBV14 to TRBJ2-5, with a weak D call TRBD1 (6 bases). Germline V CDR1 and CDR2: SGHDN, FVKESK. The CDR3 length is 14 residues. The V and J ends lost 4 bases and 7 bases respectively, with 16 bases between them. Here the CDR3 DNA reads TGTGCCAGCAGCCCCCTGGACAGCCTGGGGACCCAGTACTTC. Its translation is CASSPLDSLGTQYF.

The rearrangement uses TRBV27 and TRBJ2-1; 8 bases map to TRBD1. Germline lookup yields CDR1 MNHEY and CDR2 SMNVEV (reference sequence). J lost 6 bases, V lost 0 bases, and 10 bases had no gene match. The CDR3 length is 17 residues. The CDR3 nucleotides read TGTGCCAGCAGTTTATCGCCCCGGACAGGGCGCCGCAATGAGCAGTTCTTC. Protein: CASSLSPRTGRRNEQFF.

The genes are TRBV18 and TRBJ1-1; D might be TRBD1 (5 bases). V was shortened by 2 bases and J by 5 bases, with 21 bases between the two germline ends. CDR1 KGHSH and CDR2 LQKENI come from the germline V gene. The CDR3 runs to 17 residues. The chain's CDR3 is CASSPRETAPTGTEAFF. The CDR3 DNA reads as TGTGCCAGCTCACCAAGGGAGACAGCACCAACTGGGACTGAAGCTTTCTTT. Full variable domain (remainder filled in from reference TRBV18 and TRBJ1-1): NAGVMQNPRHLVRRRGQEARLRCSPMKGHSHVYWYRQLPEEGLKFMVYLQKENIIDESGMPKERFSAEFPKEGPSILRIQQVVRGDSAAYFCASSPRETAPTGTEAFFGQGTRLTVV.

This clone has only a few counts. V and J are TRBV28 and TRBJ2-4; either TRBD1 or TRBD2 may fit D (5 bases each). V was shortened by 6 bases and J by 7 bases, with 10 bases between the two germline ends. The CDR3 loop spans 12 amino acids. Germline V gives CDR1 MDHEN, CDR2 SYDVKM. DNA for the CDR3: TGTGCCAGCAGGGGACCTGGGAACATTCAGTACTTC. It codes for CASRGPGNIQYF.

This chain links TRBV6-1 with TRBJ2-2; D is possibly TRBD1 or TRBD2 (6 bases each). Per the germline V gene, CDR1 is MNHNS and CDR2 is SASEGT. V gave up 2 bases and J gave up 4 bases, with 14 bases separating them. The CDR3 loop spans 16 amino acids. CDR3 bases: TGTGCCAGCAGTGAATGGAGGGGGTTGGGCACCGGGGAGCTGTTTTTT. Amino acids: CASSEWRGLGTGELFF.

This clone was counted once. This sequence joins TRBV9 and TRBJ1-2, with D unresolved. V was cut by 0 bases and J by 2 bases, with 14 bases left in between. The CDR3 is 16 amino acids. CDR1 and CDR2 from the germline V gene are SGDLS and YYNGEE. The CDR3 region has the DNA TGTGCCAGCAGCGTAGCCCCCACTCCTCCAAACTATGGCTACACCTTC. Translating it yields CASSVAPTPPNYGYTF.

J is TRBJ2-2 and V is TRBV28; 13 positions agree with TRBD2. This CDR3 is built from 17 residues. Germline V gene sequence: CDR1 MDHEN, CDR2 SYDVKM. V lost 0 bases to trimming and J lost 6 bases; unmatched junction nucleotides: 4. Here the CDR3 DNA reads TGTGCCAGCAGTTTATGGGAACTAGCGGGGGGGCCCGGGGAGCTGTTTTTT. Encoded protein: CASSLWELAGGPGELFF.

In DNA, the CDR3 is TGTGCCAGCAAAATAGCGGGGGGCACAGATACGCAGTATTTT. This codes for CASKIAGGTDTQYF. The chain has TRBV6-5 and TRBJ2-3; 9 bases are a match to TRBD2. The CDR3 loop spans 14 amino acids. Germline V gene data show CDR1 as MNHEY and CDR2 as SVGAGI. V dropped 7 bases and J dropped 1; count of bases not matched to a gene: 3.

This clone was counted between two and nine times. This chain joins TRBV6-5 and TRBJ1-5; D is possibly TRBD1 (6 bases). This CDR3 contains 15 residues. Trimming left V 3 bases short and J 2 bases short, with 11 bases between. Per germline, CDR1 MNHEY and CDR2 SVGAGI. This chain's CDR3 is CASSYTRGGNQPQHF. The CDR3 region has the DNA TGTGCCAGCAGTTATACCAGGGGAGGCAATCAGCCCCAGCATTTT.

V and J are TRBV9 and TRBJ1-1, with D perhaps matching TRBD1 (5 bases). CDR1 and CDR2 (germline): SGDLS, YYNGEE. CDR3 length: 15 residues. Trimming cost V 4 bases and J 7 bases, with 20 bases left between them. As DNA, the CDR3 is TGTGCCAGCAGCACCTCACCGTCTCCAGGGAGTGAAGCTTTCTTT. Protein sequence: CASSTSPSPGSEAFF.

This chain connects TRBV7-2 to TRBJ2-5; 8 nucleotides align to TRBD2. CDR3 length equals 18 residues. With V trimmed by 1 base and J by 5 bases, 15 bases remained unmatched. The germline gives CDR1 SGHTA, CDR2 FQGNSA. The CDR3: CASSLEGGGGSSLETQYF. The DNA for the CDR3 is TGTGCCAGCAGCTTAGAAGGCGGCGGGGGGAGTTCTTTGGAGACCCAGTACTTC.

The genes are TRBV28 and TRBJ2-2; D is possibly TRBD2 (5 bases). Germline values: CDR1 MDHEN, CDR2 SYDVKM. The CDR3 length is 16 residues. V was shortened by 5 bases and J by 6 bases, with 19 bases between the two germline ends. In nucleotides, the CDR3 is TGTGCCAGCAGTCCACCCCTCCCGCGGGCAGCCGGGGAGCTGTTTTTT. Its translation is CASSPPLPRAAGELFF.

This clone came up once. J is TRBJ2-1 and V is TRBV19; 7 bases fit TRBD2. The CDR3 extends over 16 amino acids. The V gene's germline CDR1 is LNHDA and CDR2 SQIVND (reference sequence). V shed 6 bases and J 2 bases; nucleotides not matched to a gene: 10. Here the CDR3 reads CASRLAVGGAYNEQFF. CDR3 DNA: TGTGCCAGTAGGCTAGCGGTGGGGGGAGCCTACAATGAGCAGTTCTTC.

The rearrangement joins TRBV7-9 to TRBJ2-1, with D possibly matching TRBD1 (6 bases). Germline V gene data show CDR1 as SEHNR and CDR2 as FQNEAQ (reference sequence). V shed 4 bases and J shed 12 bases, with 13 bases lying between them. CDR3 length: 12 amino acids. CDR3 DNA sequence: TGTGCCAGCAGCTCCCAGGGGTATGTGCAGTTCTTC. Its translation: CASSSQGYVQFF.

The V and J genes are TRBV7-9 and TRBJ2-5; D possibly corresponds to TRBD2 (6 bases). The CDR3 spans 14 residues. The V end was cut by 6 bases, the J end by 5 bases, with 16 bases between. Germline V gives CDR1 SEHNR, CDR2 FQNEAQ (reference sequence). The CDR3 nucleotides read TGTGCCAGCAGGCCAGCGGGCCTCCGGGAGACCCAGTACTTC. It codes for CASRPAGLRETQYF.

This chain links TRBV7-2 with TRBJ1-5, with D perhaps matching TRBD1 (5 bases). The V gene's germline CDR1 is SGHTA and CDR2 FQGNSA. V gave up 2 bases and J gave up 5 bases, with 10 bases separating them. This CDR3 contains 14 residues. CDR3 nucleotide sequence: TGTGCCAGCAGCTTACAGGGAGGGGATCAGCCCCAGCATTTT. This sequence encodes CASSLQGGDQPQHF. Supplemented by reference TRBV7-2 and TRBJ1-5, the full variable domain reads GAGVSQSPSNKVTEKGKDVELRCDPISGHTALYWYRQSLGQGLEFLIYFQGNSAPDKSGLPSDRFSAERTGGSVSTLTIQRTQQEDSAVYLCASSLQGGDQPQHFGDGTRLSIL.

This rearrangement joins TRBV10-3 to TRBJ1-4, with 8 bases identical to TRBD1. Germline V CDR1 and CDR2: ENHRY, SYGVKD. J was trimmed by 5 bases and V by 6 bases; bases with no gene match: 8. CDR3 length: 15 amino acids. In DNA, the CDR3 is TGTGCCATCAGCCTTGACAGGGGAGGAAATGAAAAACTGTTTTTT. Its protein product is CAISLDRGGNEKLFF.

The chain combines TRBV28 with TRBJ2-2; possible D gene TRBD2, 7 bases. Germline V gives CDR1 MDHEN, CDR2 SYDVKM. Trimming cost V 2 bases and J 0 bases, with 10 bases left between them. The CDR3 runs to 16 residues. CDR3 bases: TGTGCCAGCAGTTTAGCGGGGGCTGCGAACACCGGGGAGCTGTTTTTT. Amino acids: CASSLAGAANTGELFF.

This clone was observed a single time. The chain joins TRBV4-3 to TRBJ2-1; 8 positions agree with TRBD2. Germline loops: CDR1 LGHNA, CDR2 YSLEER. There are 15 residues in the CDR3. V lost 5 bases and J lost 3; bases outside the gene matches: 6. CDR3 protein: CASSSRTSSYNEQFF. The CDR3 DNA reads as TGCGCCAGCAGCTCCCGGACTAGCAGCTACAATGAGCAGTTCTTC.

Worth noting for this clone: Relative to the germline gene, one junction end is altered; a read error may explain this. The chain links TRBV7-2 to TRBJ2-3; D uncertain. The germline V gene has CDR1 SGHTA and CDR2 FQGNSA. The CDR3 contains 13 residues. CDR3 nucleotides: TGTGCCAGCAGCTTACGCGGCCAACAAATGGGGAATTTT. Its protein product is CASSLRGQQMGNF. The variable domain in full, with the rest retrieved from reference TRBV7-2 and TRBJ2-3, is GAGVSQSPSNKVTEKGKDVELRCDPISGHTALYWYRQSLGQGLEFLIYFQGNSAPDKSGLPSDRFSAERTGGSVSTLTIQRTQQEDSAVYLCASSLRGQQMGNFGPGTRLTVL.

This rearrangement joins TRBV9 to TRBJ1-1; possibly TRBD1 for D (6 bases). Trimming removed 3 bases at V and 0 bases at J, with 15 bases between. Germline V lookup: CDR1 SGDLS, CDR2 YYNGEE. This CDR3 is built from 16 residues. The CDR3 sequence is CASSGNRGSLNTEAFF. CDR3 DNA: TGTGCCAGCAGCGGAAATAGGGGGTCCTTGAACACTGAAGCTTTCTTT. Full variable domain (outside the CDR3, taken from reference TRBV9 and TRBJ1-1): DSGVTQTPKHLITATGQRVTLRCSPRSGDLSVYWYQQSLDQGLQFLIQYYNGEERAKGNILERFSAQQFPDLHSELNLSSLELGDSALYFCASSGNRGSLNTEAFFGQGTRLTVV.

This clone was seen ten or more times. The gene calls are TRBV18 and TRBJ1-1, with a tentative D call TRBD1 (6 bases). The V gene lost 2 bases and the J gene lost 5 bases, with 15 bases spanning the gap. Germline lookup yields CDR1 KGHSH and CDR2 LQKENI. The CDR3 spans 15 residues. CDR3 DNA sequence: TGTGCCAGCTCACCATCCAAACAGGGAGTAACTGAAGCTTTCTTT. Translated, it gives CASSPSKQGVTEAFF. Looking up the rest from reference TRBV18 and TRBJ1-1 gives the full variable domain: NAGVMQNPRHLVRRRGQEARLRCSPMKGHSHVYWYRQLPEEGLKFMVYLQKENIIDESGMPKERFSAEFPKEGPSILRIQQVVRGDSAAYFCASSPSKQGVTEAFFGQGTRLTVV.